A single sample is the source of the 25 T cell receptor beta chains below, sequenced in a study of monozygotic twins with cystic fibrosis. This table comes from immunoSEQ multiplex PCR, and its TCRdb copy is limited to in-frame clones, with some not included. This table has roughly 15,000 clones, 90% to 95% appearing once. Sequenced: blood. All receptors come from a girl aged 2-10 years with cystic fibrosis.

The gene calls are TRBV28 and TRBJ1-2, with a possible D match to TRBD1 (5 bases). CDR1 MDHEN and CDR2 SYDVKM come from the germline V gene. Trimming left V 2 bases short and J 0 bases short, with 16 bases between. This CDR3 has 17 residues. The CDR3 loop reads CASSLRGPGDPNYGYTF. In DNA form, the CDR3 reads TGTGCCAGCAGTTTAAGGGGACCGGGAGACCCTAACTATGGCTACACCTTC.

The V and J genes are TRBV5-1 and TRBJ2-5, with D possibly TRBD2 on 5 matching bases. The CDR3 contains 15 residues. V gave up 0 bases and J gave up 2 bases, with 11 bases separating them. In germline, CDR1 is SGHRS, CDR2 YFSETQ. The CDR3 DNA reads TGCGCCAGCAGCTTGGGTGGACTCCTTCAAGAGACCCAGTACTTC. Protein: CASSLGGLLQETQYF.

The chain has TRBV6-1 and TRBJ1-3; D unresolved. Germline CDR1 MNHNS, CDR2 SASEGT. This CDR3 region has 13 residues. Trimming removed 10 bases from V and 3 bases from J, with 13 bases in between. The DNA of the CDR3 is TGTGCCACCCAGACCGAGTTTGGAAACACCATATATTTT. Translation gives CATQTEFGNTIYF.

The gene calls are TRBV30 and TRBJ2-7, with no clear D. CDR3 length equals 16 residues. Trimming took 1 base from V and 1 from J, leaving 17 bases between them. Germline CDR1 and CDR2: GTSNPN and SVGIG (reference sequence). The CDR3 region is CAWSAQAALLSYEQYF. For the CDR3, the DNA is TGTGCCTGGAGTGCCCAAGCTGCTCTTCTTTCCTACGAGCAGTACTTC.

This clone was seen a few times. V and J are TRBV6-1 and TRBJ1-2; possible D gene TRBD1, 5 bases. The germline V gene encodes CDR1 MNHNS and CDR2 SASEGT. The CDR3 length is 14 residues. The V end lost 1 base, the J end lost 7 bases, and 13 bases lay between the germline ends. CDR3 nucleotides: TGTGCCAGCAGTGAAGGAGTCTTCGGGGCTGGCTACACCTTC. It yields the protein CASSEGVFGAGYTF.

The sample holds one count of this clone. As DNA, the CDR3 is TGTGCCAGCAGTTTAAGCCGACTCCTGAACACTGAAGCTTTCTTT. It yields the protein CASSLSRLLNTEAFF. This chain connects TRBV28 to TRBJ1-1; D gene ambiguous. CDR3 size: 15 residues. CDR1 is MDHEN and CDR2 is SYDVKM in the germline V gene. The V end lost 2 bases, the J end lost 0 bases, and 10 bases lay between the germline ends.

The V and J genes are TRBV19 and TRBJ2-3; TRBD2 matches at 14 bases. The V segment lost 5 bases and the J segment 4 bases; nucleotides outside the gene matches: 5. CDR3 size: 16 residues. CDR1 is LNHDA and CDR2 is SQIVND in the germline V gene (reference sequence). Here the CDR3 DNA reads TGTGCCAGTAGTCTCGGGACTAGCGGGAGCTCAGATACGCAGTATTTT. Translation: CASSLGTSGSSDTQYF. Combining the CDR3 with reference TRBV19 and TRBJ2-3 gives the whole variable domain DGGITQSPKYLFRKEGQNVTLSCEQNLNHDAMYWYRQDPGQGLRLIYYSQIVNDFQKGDIAEGYSVSREKKESFPLTVTSAQKNPTAFYLCASSLGTSGSSDTQYFGPGTRLTVL.

The genes are TRBV4-3 and TRBJ2-1; D may be TRBD2 (6 bases). CDR3 size: 17 residues. The V end was cut by 0 bases, the J end by 1 base, with 13 bases between. The germline gives CDR1 LGHNA, CDR2 YSLEER. Here the CDR3 reads CASSQDLVGRSYNEQFF. CDR3 nucleotide sequence: TGCGCCAGCAGCCAAGATTTGGTAGGGAGGTCCTACAATGAGCAGTTCTTC.

A word on this clone: A read error may produce the germline difference seen at one junction end. V usage is TRBV7-9 and J usage is TRBJ2-3; D is ambiguous. The CDR3 contains 8 residues. Germline CDR1 is SEHNR and CDR2 is FQNEAQ (reference sequence). The CDR3 bases are TGTGCCAGCAGCCCTGAAGAGTTT. It codes for CASSPEEF.

This chain connects TRBV4-1 to TRBJ2-7; no reliable D call. Trimming removed 1 base at V and 5 bases at J, with 12 bases between. The CDR3 has 14 residues. CDR1 MGHRA and CDR2 YSYEKL come from the germline V gene. CDR3 in DNA: TGCGCCAGCAGCCAAGCCCTGGCGAAGCACGAGCAGTACTTC. Protein sequence: CASSQALAKHEQYF.

Only one count was recorded for this clone. The rearrangement uses TRBV9 and TRBJ2-7, with D possibly matching TRBD2 (5 bases). In germline, CDR1 is SGDLS, CDR2 YYNGEE. Trimming shortened V by 3 bases and J by 5 bases, and 18 bases separated the two germline ends. The CDR3 runs 15 residues. The DNA for the CDR3 is TGTGCCAGCAGCGCGGGCCACGGGGTCGGCGACGAGCAGTACTTC. Its protein product is CASSAGHGVGDEQYF.

The gene calls are TRBV6-4 and TRBJ1-1, with D possibly matching TRBD1 (6 bases). V was clipped by 0 bases and J by 1 base, with 6 bases between them. The V gene's germline CDR1 is MRHNA and CDR2 SNTAGT. The CDR3 sequence is 14 residues long. CDR3 nucleotides: TGTGCCAGCAGTGACTCGGGACAGAACACTGAAGCTTTCTTT. Translation: CASSDSGQNTEAFF.

This clone was recorded only once. The rearrangement links TRBV4-2 to TRBJ2-7; D is uncertain. Germline V lookup: CDR1 LGHNA, CDR2 YNFKEQ. V was trimmed by 1 base and J by 3 bases, leaving 7 bases between them. This CDR3 contains 13 residues. CDR3 DNA sequence: TGTGCCAGCAGCCAAGTTATCAGCTACGAGCAGTACTTC. Its translation: CASSQVISYEQYF.

The chain links TRBV28 to TRBJ1-1, with D hard to call. Germline V lookup: CDR1 MDHEN, CDR2 SYDVKM. The ends were cut back, 5 bases at V and 2 bases at J, with 18 bases in the middle. This CDR3 contains 16 residues. The CDR3 loop is CASSPVSGSGNTEAFF. CDR3 coding DNA: TGTGCCAGCAGTCCCGTCAGCGGCAGTGGAAACACTGAAGCTTTCTTT.

The rearrangement uses TRBV30 and TRBJ2-3, with TRBD2 identical over 8 bases. With 7 bases clipped from V and 3 bases from J, the junction kept 12 bases outside the gene matches. CDR1 and CDR2 from the germline V gene are GTSNPN and SVGIG (reference sequence). The CDR3 sequence is 15 residues long. The CDR3 DNA follows: TGTGCCTTGCTTCGAGGCGGGAGGCAGACAGATACGCAGTATTTT. Its translation: CALLRGGRQTDTQYF.

The chain uses TRBV29-1 and TRBJ1-2; D is undetermined. CDR1 is SQVTM and CDR2 is ANQGSEA in the germline V gene. The CDR3 sequence is 13 residues long. The V end was cut by 3 bases, the J end by 5 bases, with 13 bases between. CDR3 coding DNA: TGCAGCGTTGAGTCCTTCGGACTATATGGCTACACCTTC. Encoded protein: CSVESFGLYGYTF. Full variable domain (rest looked up from reference TRBV29-1 and TRBJ1-2): SAVISQKPSRDICQRGTSLTIQCQVDSQVTMMFWYRQQPGQSLTLIATANQGSEATYESGFVIDKFPISRPNLTFSTLTVSNMSPEDSSIYLCSVESFGLYGYTFGSGTRLTVV.

V is TRBV5-1 and J is TRBJ2-1; 11 bases fit TRBD2. V was clipped by 0 bases and J by 6 bases; unmatched bases: 11. Germline assignment: CDR1 SGHRS and CDR2 YFSETQ. The CDR3 is made up of 18 amino acids. In nucleotides, the CDR3 is TGCGCCAGCAGCTTGGTGTTATATCGACTAGCGGGACGCAATGAGCAGTTCTTC. It encodes CASSLVLYRLAGRNEQFF.

V is TRBV19 and J is TRBJ2-1; D gene unclear. Looked up from germline, CDR1 is LNHDA and CDR2 is SQIVND (reference sequence). The V end lost 1 base, the J end lost 6 bases, and 4 bases lay between the germline ends. This CDR3 comprises 12 residues. The DNA for the CDR3 is TGTGCCAGTAGTATAGGCCCCAATGAGCAGTTCTTC. It yields the protein CASSIGPNEQFF.

This sequence joins TRBV4-1 and TRBJ2-7, with D perhaps matching TRBD1 or TRBD2 (5 bases each). V was shortened by 1 base and J by 6 bases, with 7 bases between the two germline ends. Per the germline V gene, CDR1 is MGHRA and CDR2 is YSYEKL. There are 12 residues in the CDR3. DNA for the CDR3: TGCGCCAGCAGCCAAGTTGGGGGCGAGCAGTACTTC. Its protein is CASSQVGGEQYF.

V and J are TRBV19 and TRBJ1-2, with 8 bases fitting TRBD1. The germline V gene encodes CDR1 LNHDA and CDR2 SQIVND (reference sequence). Trimming at V came to 4 bases and at J to 7 bases, leaving 11 bases not matched to a gene. This CDR3 has 15 amino acids. CDR3 bases: TGTGCCAGTAGTACTAACTTAGGACAGGGCGGTGGCTACACCTTC. This encodes CASSTNLGQGGGYTF.

J is TRBJ2-3 and V is TRBV19; D is unresolved. Per the germline V gene, CDR1 is LNHDA and CDR2 is SQIVND (reference sequence). Trimming cost V 8 bases and J 0 bases, with 12 bases left between them. The CDR3 contains 14 residues. The CDR3: CASARDPSTDTQYF. For the CDR3, the DNA is TGTGCCAGTGCCCGAGACCCTAGCACAGATACGCAGTATTTT. Drawing the rest from reference TRBV19 and TRBJ2-3, the complete variable domain is DGGITQSPKYLFRKEGQNVTLSCEQNLNHDAMYWYRQDPGQGLRLIYYSQIVNDFQKGDIAEGYSVSREKKESFPLTVTSAQKNPTAFYLCASARDPSTDTQYFGPGTRLTVL.

The gene calls are TRBV18 and TRBJ2-7, with D possibly TRBD1 on 5 matching bases. Trimming took 4 bases from V and 6 from J, leaving 7 bases between them. Germline V lookup: CDR1 KGHSH, CDR2 LQKENI. CDR3 length equals 11 residues. DNA for the CDR3: TGTGCCAGCTCACAGGACATCGAGCAGTACTTC. It yields the protein CASSQDIEQYF.

The V call is TRBV2, the J call TRBJ1-1; unclear D gene. Trimming removed 6 bases at V and 1 base at J, with 15 bases between. Germline values: CDR1 SNHLY, CDR2 FYNNEI. CDR3 length: 15 amino acids. CDR3 sequence reads: CASRRVERKNTEAFF. The CDR3 nucleotides read TGTGCCAGCAGGAGGGTCGAACGGAAGAACACTGAAGCTTTCTTT. Full variable domain (rest looked up from reference TRBV2 and TRBJ1-1): EPEVTQTPSHQVTQMGQEVILRCVPISNHLYFYWYRQILGQKVEFLVSFYNNEISEKSEIFDDQFSVERPDGSNFTLKIRSTKLEDSAMYFCASRRVERKNTEAFFGQGTRLTVV.

The V and J genes are TRBV19 and TRBJ2-2; D might be TRBD1 (6 bases). Germline CDR1 reads LNHDA; CDR2 reads SQIVND (reference sequence). The ends were cut back, 4 bases at V and 10 bases at J, with 10 bases in the middle. The CDR3 length is 12 residues. The CDR3 loop reads CASSTRTEELFF. The DNA of the CDR3 is TGTGCCAGTAGTACAAGGACAGAGGAGCTGTTTTTT.

In this sample, this clone turned up a few times. The chain uses TRBV6-5 and TRBJ1-2; D is uncertain. CDR1 is MNHEY and CDR2 is SVGAGI in the germline V gene. The CDR3 has 11 amino acids. V lost 7 bases and J 2 bases, leaving 5 bases between the germline ends. The DNA for the CDR3 is TGTGCCAGCAAGAGGAACTATGGCTACACCTTC. This encodes CASKRNYGYTF.